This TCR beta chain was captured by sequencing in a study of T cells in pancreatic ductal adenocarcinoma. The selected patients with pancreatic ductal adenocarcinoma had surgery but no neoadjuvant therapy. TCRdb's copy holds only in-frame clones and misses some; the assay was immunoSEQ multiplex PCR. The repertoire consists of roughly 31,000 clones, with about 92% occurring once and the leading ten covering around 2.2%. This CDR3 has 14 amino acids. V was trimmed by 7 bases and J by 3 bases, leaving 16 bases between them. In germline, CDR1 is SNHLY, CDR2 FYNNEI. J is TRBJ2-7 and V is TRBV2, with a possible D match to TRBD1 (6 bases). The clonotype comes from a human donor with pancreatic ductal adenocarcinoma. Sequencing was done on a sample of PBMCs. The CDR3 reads CASTPGVGHYEQYF. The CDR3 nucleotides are TGTGCCAGCACCCCAGGGGTCGGACACTACGAGCAGTACTTC.